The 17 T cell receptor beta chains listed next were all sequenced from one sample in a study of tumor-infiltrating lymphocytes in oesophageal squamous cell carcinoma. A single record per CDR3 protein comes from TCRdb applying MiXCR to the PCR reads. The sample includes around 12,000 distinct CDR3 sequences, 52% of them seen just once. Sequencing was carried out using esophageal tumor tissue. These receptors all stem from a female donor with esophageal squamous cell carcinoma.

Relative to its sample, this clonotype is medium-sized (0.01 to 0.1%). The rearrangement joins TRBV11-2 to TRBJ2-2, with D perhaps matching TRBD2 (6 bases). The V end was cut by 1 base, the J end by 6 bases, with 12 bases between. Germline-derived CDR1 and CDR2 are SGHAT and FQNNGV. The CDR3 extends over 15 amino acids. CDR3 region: CASSLGSGVAGELFF. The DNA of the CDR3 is TGTGCCAGCAGCTTAGGGTCGGGAGTAGCCGGGGAGCTGTTTTTT.

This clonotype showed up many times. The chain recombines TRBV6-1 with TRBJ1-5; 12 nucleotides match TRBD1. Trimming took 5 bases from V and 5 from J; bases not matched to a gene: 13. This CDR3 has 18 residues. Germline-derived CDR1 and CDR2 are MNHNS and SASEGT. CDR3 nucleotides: TGTGCCAGCAGTTCAAGATTCATCCGGGACAGGGGGCATCAGCCCCAGCATTTT. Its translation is CASSSRFIRDRGHQPQHF.

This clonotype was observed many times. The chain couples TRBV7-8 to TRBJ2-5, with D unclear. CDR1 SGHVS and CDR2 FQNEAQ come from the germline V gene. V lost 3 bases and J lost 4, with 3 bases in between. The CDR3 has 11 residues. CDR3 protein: CASSFTETQYF. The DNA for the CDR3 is TGTGCCAGCAGCTTTACAGAGACCCAGTACTTC.

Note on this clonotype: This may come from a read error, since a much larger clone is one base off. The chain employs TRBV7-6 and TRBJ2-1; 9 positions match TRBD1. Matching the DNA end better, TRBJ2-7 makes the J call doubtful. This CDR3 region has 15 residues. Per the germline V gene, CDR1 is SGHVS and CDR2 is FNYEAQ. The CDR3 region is CVSSPRTGEIYEQYF. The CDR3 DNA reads TGTGTCAGCAGCCCCAGGACAGGGGAAATCTACGAGCAGTACTTC.

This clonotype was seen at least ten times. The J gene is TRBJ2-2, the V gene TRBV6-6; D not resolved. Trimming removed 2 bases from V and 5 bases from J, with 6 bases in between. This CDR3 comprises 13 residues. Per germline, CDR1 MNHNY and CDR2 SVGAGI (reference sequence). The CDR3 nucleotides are TGTGCCAGCAGTTACGACGGTACCGGGGAGCTGTTTTTT. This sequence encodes CASSYDGTGELFF.

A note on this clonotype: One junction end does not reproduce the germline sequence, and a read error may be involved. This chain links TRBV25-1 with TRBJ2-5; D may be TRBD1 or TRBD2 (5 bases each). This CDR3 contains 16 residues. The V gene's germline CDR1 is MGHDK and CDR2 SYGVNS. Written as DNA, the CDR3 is TGTGCCAGCAGTGAATATGGGACGGAATATAATTCACCCCTCCACTTC. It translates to CASSEYGTEYNSPLHF.

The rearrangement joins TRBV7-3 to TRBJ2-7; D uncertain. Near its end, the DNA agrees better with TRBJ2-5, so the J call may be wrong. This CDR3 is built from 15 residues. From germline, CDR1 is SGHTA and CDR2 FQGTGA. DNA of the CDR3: TGTGCCAGCAGCTTAGGCTCCCGGATCGGGGAGACCCAGTACTTC. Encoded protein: CASSLGSRIGETQYF.

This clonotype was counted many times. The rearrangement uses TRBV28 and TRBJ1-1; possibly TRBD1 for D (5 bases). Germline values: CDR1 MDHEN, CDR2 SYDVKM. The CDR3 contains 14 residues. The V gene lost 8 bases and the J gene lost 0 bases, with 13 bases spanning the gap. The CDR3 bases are TGTGCCAGCCTGGTAGGGGCCATGAACACTGAAGCTTTCTTT. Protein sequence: CASLVGAMNTEAFF.

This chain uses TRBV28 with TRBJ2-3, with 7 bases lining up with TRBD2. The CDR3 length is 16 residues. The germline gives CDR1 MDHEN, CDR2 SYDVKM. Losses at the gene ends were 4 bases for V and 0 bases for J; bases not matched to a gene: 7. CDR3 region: CASSWTRGSSTDTQYF. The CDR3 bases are TGTGCCAGCAGTTGGACTAGGGGCTCTAGCACAGATACGCAGTATTTT.

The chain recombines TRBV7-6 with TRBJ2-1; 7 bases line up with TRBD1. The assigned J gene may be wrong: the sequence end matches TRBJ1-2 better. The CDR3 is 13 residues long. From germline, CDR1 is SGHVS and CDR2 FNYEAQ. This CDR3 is CASSWDQGGGYTF. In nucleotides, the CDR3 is TGTGCCAGCAGCTGGGACCAGGGGGGAGGCTACACCTTC.

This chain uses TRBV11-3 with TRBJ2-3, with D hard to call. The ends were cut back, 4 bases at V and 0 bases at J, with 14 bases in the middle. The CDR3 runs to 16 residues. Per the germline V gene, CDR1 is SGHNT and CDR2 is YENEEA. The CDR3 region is CASSSSPTASTDTQYF. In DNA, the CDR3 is TGTGCCAGCAGCTCCTCCCCGACTGCGAGCACAGATACGCAGTATTTT.

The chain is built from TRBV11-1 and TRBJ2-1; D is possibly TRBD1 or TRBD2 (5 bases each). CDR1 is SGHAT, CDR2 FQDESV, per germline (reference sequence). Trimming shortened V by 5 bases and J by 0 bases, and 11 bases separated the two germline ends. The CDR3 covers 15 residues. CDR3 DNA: TGTGCCAGCAGCCCGAGAGGGGACTCCTACAATGAGCAGTTCTTC. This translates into CASSPRGDSYNEQFF.

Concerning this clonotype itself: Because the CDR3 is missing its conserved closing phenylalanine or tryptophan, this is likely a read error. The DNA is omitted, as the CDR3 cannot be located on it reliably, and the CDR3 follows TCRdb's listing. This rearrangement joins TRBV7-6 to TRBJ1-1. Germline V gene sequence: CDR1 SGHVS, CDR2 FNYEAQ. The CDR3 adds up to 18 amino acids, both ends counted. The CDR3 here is CASSSTGTSGRDTQYFAQ.

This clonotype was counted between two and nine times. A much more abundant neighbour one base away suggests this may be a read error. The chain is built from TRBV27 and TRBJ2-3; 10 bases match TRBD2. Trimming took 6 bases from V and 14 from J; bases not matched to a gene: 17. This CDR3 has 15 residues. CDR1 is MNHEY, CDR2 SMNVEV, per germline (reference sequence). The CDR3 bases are TGTGCCAGCAGAAATCTAGCGGGAGTCACCGGGGAGCTGTATTTT. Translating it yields CASRNLAGVTGELYF.

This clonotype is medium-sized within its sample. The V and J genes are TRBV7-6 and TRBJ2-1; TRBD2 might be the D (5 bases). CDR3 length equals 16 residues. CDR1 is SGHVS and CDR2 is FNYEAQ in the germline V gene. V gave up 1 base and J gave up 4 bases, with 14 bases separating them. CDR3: CASSLERATMYNEQFF. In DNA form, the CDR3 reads TGTGCCAGCAGCTTAGAGAGGGCTACGATGTACAATGAGCAGTTCTTC.

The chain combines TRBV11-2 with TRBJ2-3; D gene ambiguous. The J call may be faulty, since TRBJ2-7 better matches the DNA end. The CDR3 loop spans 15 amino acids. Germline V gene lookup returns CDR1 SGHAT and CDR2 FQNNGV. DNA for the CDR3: TGTGCCAGCAGCCAACATCGTCTCTCTCCCTACGAGCAGTACTTC. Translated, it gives CASSQHRLSPYEQYF.

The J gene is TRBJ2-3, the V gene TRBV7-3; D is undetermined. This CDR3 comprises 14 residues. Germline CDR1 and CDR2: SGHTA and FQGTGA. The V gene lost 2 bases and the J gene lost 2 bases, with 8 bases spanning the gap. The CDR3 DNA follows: TGTGCCAGCAGCTTAGTAGGGATCACAGATACGCAGTATTTT. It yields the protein CASSLVGITDTQYF.